This T cell receptor beta chain is from a study of graft-versus-host responses after intestinal transplantation (dated by TCRdb to about 2021). Context from the whole study: The transplants that recipients got were multivisceral, liver-intestinal, or isolated intestinal. Anti-thymocyte globulin induction was given to all recipients, followed by maintenance tacrolimus and steroids for around three years. After intestinal transplantation, graft-versus-host and host-versus-graft alloreactive T cell clones in the graft, circulation and bone marrow were tracked using bulk TCR-beta CDR3 sequencing. Alloreactive clones were identified by sequencing pre-transplant mixed lymphocyte reaction products and comparing them with unstimulated pre-transplant donor and recipient T cells. Of the 20 to 25 intestinal transplant recipients enrolled in the cohort, one of whom was a retransplant, 3 patients without pretransplant specimens were excluded. A peak of at least 4% donor T cells among recipient peripheral blood mononuclear cells was the definition used for donor T cell macrochimerism. Instead of going to the commercial service, samples from a few later patients were sequenced in-house on an Illumina MiSeq and processed with MiXCR.

The CDR1 and CDR2 encoded by the germline V gene (reference sequence) are LNHDA and SQIVND. Cut back by 4 bases and 3 bases, the V and J ends lie 16 bases apart. The CDR3 has 16 amino acids, counting the end cysteine and phenylalanine. Here the CDR3 DNA is all that survives: 48 bases in frame from base 1. For this clone: The clone's antigen remains unknown. Per-nucleotide qualities are absent, and no much larger clonotype sits a single base away.

Read against the paper, the sample's time point label means: cells obtained before transplantation from donor or recipient. CD3+CD4+ and CD3+CD8+ populations were FACS-sorted from unstimulated pre-transplant donor and recipient cells taken from spleen or lymph nodes. Study-level results and caveats: High GvH to HvG T cell clonal ratios were observed in the allografts of patients with donor T cell macrochimerism. Early after transplant, peak levels of circulating GvH clones were associated with declines in HvG clones. The relatively low number and heterogeneity of intestinal transplant patients limited the conclusions. GvH clones were detected in recipient bone marrow, and some of these GvH clones were observed earlier in ileal mucosa or blood, consistent with an intestinal mucosal origin.

The library was obtained by the immunoSEQ multiplex PCR assay. In most patients, genomic DNA was isolated using the Qiagen DNeasy Blood and Tissue Kit and sent frozen to Adaptive Biotechnologies for TCR sequencing. For most patients, high-throughput TCR-beta CDR3 sequencing of genomic DNA was performed by Adaptive Biotechnologies. From the authors' description of their analysis: Adaptive's ImmunoSEQ software supplied the TCR sequencing data for roughly 17 patients, while MiXCR and VDJtools were used to process a few other patients. To correct CD4 versus CD8 sorting errors, any sequence found in both subsets at a frequency ratio below 5:1 was removed. CDR3 nucleotide sequences shared between donor and recipient were removed because the origin of such sequences could not be assigned. Alloreactive clones required at least 2-fold expansion over unstimulated cells and minimum CFSE-low frequency of 0.002% (template counts) or 0.001% (read counts). A clone was considered mappable if detected in the sequenced pre-transplant spleen, lymph node, or MLR CFSE-low populations of the donor or recipient. Cumulative frequency of alloreactive clones was calculated as a percentage of all sequences weighted by copy number. As stored in TCRdb, this immuneACCESS dataset retains in-frame rearrangements with V and J assigned. A fraction of the clones does not appear; measured against another copy, unresolved V genes explain less than half of the discrepancy, and the remainder lacks a known reason. Clone size and the V and J calls come from that table; the DNA yielded D and trimming. Across this sample there are 35,000 to 50,000 clones, with 90% to 95% seen only once. In total, the top ten clones hold 0.22% of the sample.

Here the sequenced sample was unstimulated CD8+ T cells sorted from spleen or lymph node cells, taken before transplant. Rearrangement joined TRBV19 to TRBJ2-1, with TRBD2 tentatively as D gene (7 bases match). This clonotype was sampled from a human donor who was the organ donor for an intestinal transplant. The nucleotide sequence reads as follows: TGTGCCAGTAGTACTCAAGGGGGGGACTACTACAATGAGCAGTTCTTC. This sequence encodes CASSTQGGDYYNEQFF.